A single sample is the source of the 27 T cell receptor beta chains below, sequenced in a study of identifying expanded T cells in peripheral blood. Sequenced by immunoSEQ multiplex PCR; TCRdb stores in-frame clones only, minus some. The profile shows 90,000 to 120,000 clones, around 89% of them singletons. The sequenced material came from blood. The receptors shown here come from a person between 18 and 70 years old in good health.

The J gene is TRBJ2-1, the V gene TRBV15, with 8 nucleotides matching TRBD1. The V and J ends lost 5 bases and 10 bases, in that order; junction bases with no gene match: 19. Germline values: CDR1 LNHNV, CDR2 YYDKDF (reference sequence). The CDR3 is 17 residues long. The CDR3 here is CATSSTNQDRAVFEQFF. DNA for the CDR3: TGTGCCACCAGCTCAACTAACCAGGACAGGGCCGTATTCGAGCAGTTCTTC.

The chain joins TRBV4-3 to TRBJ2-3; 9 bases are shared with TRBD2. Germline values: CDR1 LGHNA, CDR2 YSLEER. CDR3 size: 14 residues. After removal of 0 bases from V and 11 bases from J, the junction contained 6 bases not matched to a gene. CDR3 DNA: TGCGCCAGCAGCCAAGAAGCGGGGGGAACGGGGCAGTATTTT. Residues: CASSQEAGGTGQYF.

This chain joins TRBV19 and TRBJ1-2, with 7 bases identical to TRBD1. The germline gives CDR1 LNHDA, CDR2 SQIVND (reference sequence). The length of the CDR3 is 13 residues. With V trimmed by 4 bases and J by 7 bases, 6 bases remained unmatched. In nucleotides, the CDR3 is TGTGCCAGTAGTACAGGGACAGAGAGTGGCTACACCTTC. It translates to CASSTGTESGYTF.

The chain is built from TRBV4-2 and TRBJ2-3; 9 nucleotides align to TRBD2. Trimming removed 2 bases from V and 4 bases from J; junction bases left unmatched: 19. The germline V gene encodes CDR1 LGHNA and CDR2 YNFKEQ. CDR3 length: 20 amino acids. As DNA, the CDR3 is TGTGCCAGCAGCCAACCCAAAACAGTGGAGCGGGGGGCCCGCGCAGATACGCAGTATTTT. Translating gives CASSQPKTVERGARADTQYF.

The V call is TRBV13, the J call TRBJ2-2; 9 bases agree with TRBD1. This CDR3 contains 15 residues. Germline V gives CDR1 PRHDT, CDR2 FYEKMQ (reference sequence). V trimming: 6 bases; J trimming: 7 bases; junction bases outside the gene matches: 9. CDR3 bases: TGTGCCAGCAGGACTCACAGGGGGCGTATCGGGGAGCTGTTTTTT. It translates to CASRTHRGRIGELFF.

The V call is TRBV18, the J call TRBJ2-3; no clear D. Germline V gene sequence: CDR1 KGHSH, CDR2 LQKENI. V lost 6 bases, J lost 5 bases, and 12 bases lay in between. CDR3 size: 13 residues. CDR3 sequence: CASSPELGDTQYF. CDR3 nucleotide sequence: TGTGCCAGCTCCCCCGAATTAGGAGATACGCAGTATTTT.

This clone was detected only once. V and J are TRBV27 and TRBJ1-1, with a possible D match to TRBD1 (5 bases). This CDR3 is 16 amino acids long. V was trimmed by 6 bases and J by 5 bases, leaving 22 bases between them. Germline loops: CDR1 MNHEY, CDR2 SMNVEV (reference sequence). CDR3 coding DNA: TGTGCCAGCAGCCGGTGGGGGGGAGGATCTAGGACTGAAGCTTTCTTT. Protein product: CASSRWGGGSRTEAFF.

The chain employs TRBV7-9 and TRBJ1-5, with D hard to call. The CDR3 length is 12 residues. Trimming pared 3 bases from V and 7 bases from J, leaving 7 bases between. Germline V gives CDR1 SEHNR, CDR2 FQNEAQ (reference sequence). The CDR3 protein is CASSFGFQPQHF. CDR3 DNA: TGTGCCAGCAGCTTCGGTTTCCAGCCCCAGCATTTT.

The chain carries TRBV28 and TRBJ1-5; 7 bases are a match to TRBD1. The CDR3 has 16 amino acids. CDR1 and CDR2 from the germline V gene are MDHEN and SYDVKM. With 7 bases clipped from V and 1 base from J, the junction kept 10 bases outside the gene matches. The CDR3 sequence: CASTVTGTVSNQPQHF. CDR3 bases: TGTGCCAGCACTGTCACCGGGACAGTAAGCAATCAGCCCCAGCATTTT.

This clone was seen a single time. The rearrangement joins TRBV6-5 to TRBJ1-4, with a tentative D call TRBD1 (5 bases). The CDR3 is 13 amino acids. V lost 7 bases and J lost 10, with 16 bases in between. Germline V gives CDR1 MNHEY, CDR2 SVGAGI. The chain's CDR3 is CASTATTGGKLFF. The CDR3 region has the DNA TGTGCCAGCACCGCCACTACCGGGGGAAAACTGTTTTTT.

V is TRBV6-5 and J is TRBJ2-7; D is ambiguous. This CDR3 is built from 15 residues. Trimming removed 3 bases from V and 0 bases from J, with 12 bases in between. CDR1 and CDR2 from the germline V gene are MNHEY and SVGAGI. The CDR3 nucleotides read TGTGCCAGCAGTTATTCGAGCAGAACCTCCTACGAGCAGTACTTC. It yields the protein CASSYSSRTSYEQYF.

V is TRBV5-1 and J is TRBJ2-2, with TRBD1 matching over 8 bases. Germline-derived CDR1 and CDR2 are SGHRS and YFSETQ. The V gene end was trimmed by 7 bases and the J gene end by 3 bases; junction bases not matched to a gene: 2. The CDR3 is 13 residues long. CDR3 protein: CASSTGDTGELFF. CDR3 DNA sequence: TGCGCCAGCTCGACAGGGGACACCGGGGAGCTGTTTTTT.

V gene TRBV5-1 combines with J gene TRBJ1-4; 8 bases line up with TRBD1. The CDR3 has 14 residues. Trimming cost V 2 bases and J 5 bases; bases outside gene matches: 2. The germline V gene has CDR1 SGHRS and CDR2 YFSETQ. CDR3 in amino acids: CASSFQGANEKLFF. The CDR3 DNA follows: TGCGCCAGCAGCTTTCAGGGGGCGAATGAAAAACTGTTTTTT.

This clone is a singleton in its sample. CDR3 region: CASSESSYLGQSVGYTF. The CDR3 DNA follows: TGCGCCAGCAGTGAGTCTTCCTACTTGGGACAGTCGGTTGGCTACACCTTC. The chain couples TRBV10-2 to TRBJ1-2, with TRBD1 identical over 7 bases. The CDR3 contains 17 residues. V trimming: 0 bases; J trimming: 7 bases; junction bases outside the gene matches: 14. Germline CDR1 WSHSY, CDR2 SAAADI.

CDR3 coding DNA: TGCAGCGTTGTAAAGGGGGAGGCCAGCTACGAGCAGTACTTC. The encoded protein is CSVVKGEASYEQYF. The chain is built from TRBV29-1 and TRBJ2-7; D may match TRBD1 or TRBD2 (6 bases each). The CDR3 extends over 14 amino acids. V lost 4 bases to trimming and J lost 3 bases, with 16 bases between them. In germline, CDR1 is SQVTM, CDR2 ANQGSEA.

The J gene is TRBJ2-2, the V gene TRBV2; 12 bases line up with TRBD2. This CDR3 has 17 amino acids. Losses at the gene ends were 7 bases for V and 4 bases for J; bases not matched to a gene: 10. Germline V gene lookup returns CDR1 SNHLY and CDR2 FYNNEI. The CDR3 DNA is TGTGCCAGCACCCTAAGGGGGGGACTAGCGGGCACCGGGGAGCTGTTTTTT. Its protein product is CASTLRGGLAGTGELFF.

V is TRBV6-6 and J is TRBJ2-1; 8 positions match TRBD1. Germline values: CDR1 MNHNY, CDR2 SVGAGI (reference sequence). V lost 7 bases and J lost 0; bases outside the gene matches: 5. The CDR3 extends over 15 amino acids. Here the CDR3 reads CASTRGTGSYNEQFF. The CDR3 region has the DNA TGTGCCAGCACCCGTGGGACAGGCTCCTACAATGAGCAGTTCTTC.

CDR3 loop: CASSYSLAINTGELFF. DNA of the CDR3: TGTGCCAGCAGTTACAGTCTAGCTATCAACACCGGGGAGCTGTTTTTT. The V gene is TRBV6-5, the J gene TRBJ2-2; D perhaps matches TRBD2 (5 bases). CDR3 size: 16 residues. From germline, CDR1 is MNHEY and CDR2 SVGAGI. V gave up 2 bases and J gave up 2 bases, with 12 bases separating them.

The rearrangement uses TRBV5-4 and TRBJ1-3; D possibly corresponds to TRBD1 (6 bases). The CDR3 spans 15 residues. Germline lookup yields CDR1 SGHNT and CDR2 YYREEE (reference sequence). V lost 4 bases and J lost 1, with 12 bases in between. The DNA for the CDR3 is TGTGCCAGCAGCCAAACAGGGACTTCTGGAAACACCATATATTTT. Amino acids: CASSQTGTSGNTIYF.

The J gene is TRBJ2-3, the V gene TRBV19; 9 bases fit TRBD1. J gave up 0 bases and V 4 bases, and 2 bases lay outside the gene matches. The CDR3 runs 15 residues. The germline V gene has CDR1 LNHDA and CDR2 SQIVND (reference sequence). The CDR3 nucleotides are TGTGCCAGTAGTAGCGGACAGGGGAGCACAGATACGCAGTATTTT. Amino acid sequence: CASSSGQGSTDTQYF.

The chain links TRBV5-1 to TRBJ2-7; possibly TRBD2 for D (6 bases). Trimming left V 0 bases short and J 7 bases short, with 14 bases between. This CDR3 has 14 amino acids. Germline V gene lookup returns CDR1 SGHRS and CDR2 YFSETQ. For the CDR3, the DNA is TGCGCCAGCAGCTTGGGGTCTGGACTATGGGAGCAGTACTTC. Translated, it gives CASSLGSGLWEQYF.

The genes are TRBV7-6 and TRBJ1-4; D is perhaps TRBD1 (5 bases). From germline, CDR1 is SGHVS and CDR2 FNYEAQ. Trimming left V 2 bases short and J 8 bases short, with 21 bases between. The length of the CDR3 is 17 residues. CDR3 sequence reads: CASSLRPAGGFEEKLFF. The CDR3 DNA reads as TGTGCCAGCAGCTTAAGGCCCGCGGGGGGGTTTGAGGAAAAACTGTTTTTT. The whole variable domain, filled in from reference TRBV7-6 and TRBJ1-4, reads GAGVSQSPRYKVTKRGQDVALRCDPISGHVSLYWYRQALGQGPEFLTYFNYEAQQDKSGLPNDRFSAERPEGSISTLTIQRTEQRDSAMYRCASSLRPAGGFEEKLFFGSGTQLSVL.

CDR3 in amino acids: CASSGRQGSQPQHF. In nucleotides, the CDR3 is TGTGCCAGCAGTGGACGACAGGGCAGTCAGCCCCAGCATTTT. J is TRBJ1-5 and V is TRBV6-1, with 7 bases aligning to TRBD1. J was trimmed by 6 bases and V by 4 bases; bases with no gene match: 6. This CDR3 has 14 residues. Germline loops: CDR1 MNHNS, CDR2 SASEGT.

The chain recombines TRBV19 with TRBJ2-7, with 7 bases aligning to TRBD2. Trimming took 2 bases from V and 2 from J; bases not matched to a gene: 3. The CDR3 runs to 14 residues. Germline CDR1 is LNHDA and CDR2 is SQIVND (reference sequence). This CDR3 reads CASSIFGGTYEQYF. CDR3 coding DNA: TGTGCCAGTAGTATATTCGGGGGGACCTACGAGCAGTACTTC. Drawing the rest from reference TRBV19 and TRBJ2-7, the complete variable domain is DGGITQSPKYLFRKEGQNVTLSCEQNLNHDAMYWYRQDPGQGLRLIYYSQIVNDFQKGDIAEGYSVSREKKESFPLTVTSAQKNPTAFYLCASSIFGGTYEQYFGPGTRLTVT.

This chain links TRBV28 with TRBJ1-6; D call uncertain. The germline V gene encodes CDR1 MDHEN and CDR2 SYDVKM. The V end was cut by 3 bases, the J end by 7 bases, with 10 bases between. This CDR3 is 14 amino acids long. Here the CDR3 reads CASSLLAANSPLHF. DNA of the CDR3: TGTGCCAGCAGTTTGTTGGCTGCCAATTCACCCCTCCACTTT.

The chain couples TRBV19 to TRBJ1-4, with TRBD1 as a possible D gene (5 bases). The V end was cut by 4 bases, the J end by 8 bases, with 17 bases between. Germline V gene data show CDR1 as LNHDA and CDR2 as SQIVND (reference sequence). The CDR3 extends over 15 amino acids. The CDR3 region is CASSTQRQNGEKLFF. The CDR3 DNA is TGTGCCAGTAGTACGCAGAGACAGAACGGGGAAAAACTGTTTTTT.

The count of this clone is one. CDR3 residues: CASSLDPGQGQFF. The CDR3 DNA reads TGTGCCAGCAGCTTGGATCCGGGACAGGGTCAGTTCTTC. The rearrangement uses TRBV5-4 and TRBJ2-1; 9 bases are shared with TRBD1. The CDR3 has 13 amino acids. The germline CDR1 and CDR2 sequences are SGHNT and YYREEE (reference sequence). With 0 bases clipped from V and 13 bases from J, the junction kept 5 bases outside the gene matches.